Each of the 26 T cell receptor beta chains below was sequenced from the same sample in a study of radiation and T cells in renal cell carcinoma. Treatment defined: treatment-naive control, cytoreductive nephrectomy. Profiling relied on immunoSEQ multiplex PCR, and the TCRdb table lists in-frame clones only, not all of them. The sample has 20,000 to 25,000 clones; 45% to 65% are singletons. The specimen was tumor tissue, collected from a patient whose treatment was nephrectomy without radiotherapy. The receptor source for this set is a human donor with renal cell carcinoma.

CDR3 residues: CSVLPGGTDTQYF. For the CDR3, the DNA is TGCAGCGTCCTGCCGGGTGGGACAGATACGCAGTATTTT. The rearrangement joins TRBV29-1 to TRBJ2-3; no definite D call. This CDR3 has 13 amino acids. V lost 6 bases to trimming and J lost 3 bases, with 13 bases between them. Per germline, CDR1 SQVTM and CDR2 ANQGSEA.

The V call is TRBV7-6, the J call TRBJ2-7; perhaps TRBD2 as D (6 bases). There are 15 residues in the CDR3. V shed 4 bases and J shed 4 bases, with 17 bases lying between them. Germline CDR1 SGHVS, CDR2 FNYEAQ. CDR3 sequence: CASSSRGEVSYEQYF. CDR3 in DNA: TGTGCCAGCAGCTCTCGTGGGGAGGTCTCGTACGAGCAGTACTTC.

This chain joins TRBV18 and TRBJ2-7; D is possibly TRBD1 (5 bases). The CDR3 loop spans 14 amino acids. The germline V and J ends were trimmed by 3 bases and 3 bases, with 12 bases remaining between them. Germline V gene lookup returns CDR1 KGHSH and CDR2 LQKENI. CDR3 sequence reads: CASSPEQAFYEQYF. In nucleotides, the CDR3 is TGTGCCAGCTCACCGGAACAGGCGTTCTACGAGCAGTACTTC.

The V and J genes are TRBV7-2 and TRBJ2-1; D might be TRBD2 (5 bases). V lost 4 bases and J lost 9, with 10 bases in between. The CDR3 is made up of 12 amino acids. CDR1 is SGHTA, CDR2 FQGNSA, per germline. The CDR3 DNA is TGTGCCAGCAGCTCCTCCCGGGGTGAGCAGTTCTTC. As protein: CASSSSRGEQFF.

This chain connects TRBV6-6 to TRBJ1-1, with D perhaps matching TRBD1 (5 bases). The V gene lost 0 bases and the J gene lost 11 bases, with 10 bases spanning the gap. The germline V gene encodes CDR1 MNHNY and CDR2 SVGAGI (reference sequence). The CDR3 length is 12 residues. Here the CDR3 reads CASSYSKGEAFF. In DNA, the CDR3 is TGTGCCAGCAGTTACTCGAAAGGGGAGGCTTTCTTT.

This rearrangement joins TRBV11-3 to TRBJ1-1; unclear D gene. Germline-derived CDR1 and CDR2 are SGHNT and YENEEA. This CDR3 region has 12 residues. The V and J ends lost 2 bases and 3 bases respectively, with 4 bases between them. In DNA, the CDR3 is TGTGCCAGCAGCTTACGGTACACTGAAGCTTTCTTT. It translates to CASSLRYTEAFF.

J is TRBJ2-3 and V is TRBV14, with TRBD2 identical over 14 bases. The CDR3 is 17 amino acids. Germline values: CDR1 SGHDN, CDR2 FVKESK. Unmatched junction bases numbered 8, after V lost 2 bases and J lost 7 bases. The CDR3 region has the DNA TGTGCCAGCAGCCAAAGTAGGACTAGCGGGGGGCCGAATACGCAGTATTTT. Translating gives CASSQSRTSGGPNTQYF.

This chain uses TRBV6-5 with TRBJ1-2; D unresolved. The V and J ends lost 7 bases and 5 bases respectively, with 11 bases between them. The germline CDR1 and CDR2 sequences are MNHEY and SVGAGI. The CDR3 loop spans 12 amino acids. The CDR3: CASTDRGYGYTF. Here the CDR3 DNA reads TGTGCCAGCACCGACCGAGGGTATGGCTACACCTTC.

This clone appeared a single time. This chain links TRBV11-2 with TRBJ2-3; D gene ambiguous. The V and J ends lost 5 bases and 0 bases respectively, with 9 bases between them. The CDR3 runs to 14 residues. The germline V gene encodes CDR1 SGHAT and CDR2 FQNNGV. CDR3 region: CASSLYGSTDTQYF. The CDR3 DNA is TGTGCCAGCAGCCTTTATGGGAGCACAGATACGCAGTATTTT.

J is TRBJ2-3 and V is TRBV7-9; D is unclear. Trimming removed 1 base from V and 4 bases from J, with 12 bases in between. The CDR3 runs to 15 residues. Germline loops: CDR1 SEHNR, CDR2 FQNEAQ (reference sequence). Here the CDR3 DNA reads TGTGCCAGCAGCTTAGGGGGAATCGATGCAGATACGCAGTATTTT. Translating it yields CASSLGGIDADTQYF.

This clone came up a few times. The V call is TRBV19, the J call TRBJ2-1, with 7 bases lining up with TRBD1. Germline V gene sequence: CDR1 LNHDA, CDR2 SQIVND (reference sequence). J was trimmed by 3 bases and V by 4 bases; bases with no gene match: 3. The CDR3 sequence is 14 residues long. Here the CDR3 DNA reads TGTGCCAGTAGTAGAGCAGGGGGCTACAATGAGCAGTTCTTC. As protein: CASSRAGGYNEQFF.

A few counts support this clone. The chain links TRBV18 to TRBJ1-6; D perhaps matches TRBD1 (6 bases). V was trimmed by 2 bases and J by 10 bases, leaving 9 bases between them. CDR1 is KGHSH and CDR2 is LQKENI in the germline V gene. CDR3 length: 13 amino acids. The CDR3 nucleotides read TGTGCCAGCTCACCAGCAGGGGACTCACCCCTCCACTTT. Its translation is CASSPAGDSPLHF. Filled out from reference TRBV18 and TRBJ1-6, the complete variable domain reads NAGVMQNPRHLVRRRGQEARLRCSPMKGHSHVYWYRQLPEEGLKFMVYLQKENIIDESGMPKERFSAEFPKEGPSILRIQQVVRGDSAAYFCASSPAGDSPLHFGNGTRLTVT.

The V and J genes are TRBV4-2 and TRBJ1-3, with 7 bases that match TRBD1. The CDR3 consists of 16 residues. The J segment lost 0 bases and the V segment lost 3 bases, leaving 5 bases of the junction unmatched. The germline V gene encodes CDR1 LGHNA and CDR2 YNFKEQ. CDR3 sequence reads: CASSQTDRSSGNTIYF. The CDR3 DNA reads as TGTGCCAGCAGCCAGACGGACAGGAGCTCTGGAAACACCATATATTTT.

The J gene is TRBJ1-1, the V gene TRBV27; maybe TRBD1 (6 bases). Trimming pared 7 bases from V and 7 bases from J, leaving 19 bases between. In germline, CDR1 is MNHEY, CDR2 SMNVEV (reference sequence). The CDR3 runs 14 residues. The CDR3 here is CASTRRWGRFEAFF. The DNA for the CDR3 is TGTGCCAGCACGCGCAGGTGGGGGCGATTTGAAGCTTTCTTT.

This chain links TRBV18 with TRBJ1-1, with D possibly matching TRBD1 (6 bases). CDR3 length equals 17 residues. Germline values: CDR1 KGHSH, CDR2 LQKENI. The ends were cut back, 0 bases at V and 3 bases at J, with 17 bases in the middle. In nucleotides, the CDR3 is TGTGCCAGCTCACCACCGGCGCAGGGGACACGGTACACTGAAGCTTTCTTT. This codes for CASSPPAQGTRYTEAFF.

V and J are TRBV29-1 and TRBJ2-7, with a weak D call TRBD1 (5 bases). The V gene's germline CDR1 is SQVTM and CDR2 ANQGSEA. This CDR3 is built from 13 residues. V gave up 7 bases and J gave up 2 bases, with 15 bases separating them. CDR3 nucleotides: TGCAGCGCTAGGCAAGGGGAAGCCTACGAGCAGTACTTC. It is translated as CSARQGEAYEQYF.

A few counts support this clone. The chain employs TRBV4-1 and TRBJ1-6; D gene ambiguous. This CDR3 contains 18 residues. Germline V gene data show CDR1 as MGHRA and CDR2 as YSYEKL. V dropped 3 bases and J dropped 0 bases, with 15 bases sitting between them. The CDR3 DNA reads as TGCGCCAGCAGCCAGGAAAACGCCGAGAGCTCCTATAATTCACCCCTCCACTTT. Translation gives CASSQENAESSYNSPLHF.

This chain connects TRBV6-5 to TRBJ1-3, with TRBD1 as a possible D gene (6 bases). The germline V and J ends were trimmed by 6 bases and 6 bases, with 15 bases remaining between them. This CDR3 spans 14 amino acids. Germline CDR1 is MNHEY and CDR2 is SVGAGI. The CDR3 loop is CASRLLDRSNTIYF. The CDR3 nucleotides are TGTGCCAGCAGACTTCTTGACAGGTCAAACACCATATATTTT.

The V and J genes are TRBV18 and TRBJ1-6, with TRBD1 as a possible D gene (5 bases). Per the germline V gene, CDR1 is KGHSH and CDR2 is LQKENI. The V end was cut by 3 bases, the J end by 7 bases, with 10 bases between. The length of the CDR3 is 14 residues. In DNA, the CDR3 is TGTGCCAGCTCACCGGGGGAGGTGAATTCACCCCTCCACTTT. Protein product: CASSPGEVNSPLHF.

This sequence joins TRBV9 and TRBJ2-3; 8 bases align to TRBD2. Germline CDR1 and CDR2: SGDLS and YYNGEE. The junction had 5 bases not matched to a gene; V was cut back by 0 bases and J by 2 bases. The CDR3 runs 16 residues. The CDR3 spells CASSVDGRGDTDTQYF. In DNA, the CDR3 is TGTGCCAGCAGCGTAGACGGGCGGGGGGACACAGATACGCAGTATTTT.

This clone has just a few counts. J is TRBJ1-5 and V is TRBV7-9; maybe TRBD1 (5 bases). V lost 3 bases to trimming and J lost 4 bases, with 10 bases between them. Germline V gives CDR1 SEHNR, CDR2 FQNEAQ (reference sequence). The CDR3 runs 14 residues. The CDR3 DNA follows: TGTGCCAGCAGCTTCGGCAGGGAGAATCAGCCCCAGCATTTT. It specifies CASSFGRENQPQHF.

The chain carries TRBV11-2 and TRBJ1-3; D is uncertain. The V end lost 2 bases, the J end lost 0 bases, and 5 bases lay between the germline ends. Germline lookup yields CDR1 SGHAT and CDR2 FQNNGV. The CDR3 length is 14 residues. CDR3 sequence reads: CASSLPGSGNTIYF. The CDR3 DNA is TGTGCCAGCAGCTTACCGGGCTCTGGAAACACCATATATTTT. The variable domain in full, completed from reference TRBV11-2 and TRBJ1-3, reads EAGVAQSPRYKIIEKRQSVAFWCNPISGHATLYWYQQILGQGPKLLIQFQNNGVVDDSQLPKDRFSAERLKGVDSTLKIQPAKLEDSAVYLCASSLPGSGNTIYFGEGSWLTVV.

CDR3 amino acids: CASSPGSGLNTEAFF. In DNA form, the CDR3 reads TGCGCCAGCAGCCCTGGATCAGGGTTGAACACTGAAGCTTTCTTT. The V call is TRBV4-3, the J call TRBJ1-1; weak D call: TRBD1 (5 bases). The germline V and J ends were trimmed by 4 bases and 0 bases, with 12 bases remaining between them. The CDR3 extends over 15 amino acids. CDR1 is LGHNA and CDR2 is YSLEER in the germline V gene.

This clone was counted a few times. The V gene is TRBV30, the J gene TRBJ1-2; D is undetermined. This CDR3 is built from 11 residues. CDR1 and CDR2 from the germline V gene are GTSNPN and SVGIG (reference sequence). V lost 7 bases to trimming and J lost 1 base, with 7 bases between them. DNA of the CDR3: TGTGCCTCGGGCATTAACTATGGCTACACCTTC. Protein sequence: CASGINYGYTF.

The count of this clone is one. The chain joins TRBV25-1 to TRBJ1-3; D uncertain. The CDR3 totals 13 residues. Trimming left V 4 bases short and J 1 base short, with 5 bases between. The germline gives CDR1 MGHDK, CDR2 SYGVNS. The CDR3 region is CASSAGSGNTIYF. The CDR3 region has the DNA TGTGCCAGCAGTGCCGGATCTGGAAACACCATATATTTT.

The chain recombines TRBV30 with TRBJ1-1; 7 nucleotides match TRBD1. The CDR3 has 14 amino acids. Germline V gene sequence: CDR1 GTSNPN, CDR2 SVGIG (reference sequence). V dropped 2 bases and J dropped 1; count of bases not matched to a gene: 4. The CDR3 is CAWSRTGTNTEAFF. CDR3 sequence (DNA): TGTGCCTGGAGTCGGACAGGTACGAACACTGAAGCTTTCTTT.